Listed below are T cell receptor beta chains from one sample, sequenced in a study of shared clonotypes between healthy human individuals. Profiled with immunoSEQ multiplex PCR; TCRdb holds only in-frame clones, not every one. Found here are about 2 million clones, about 95% of them singletons; the top ten hold around 1.1%. Sequences were obtained from naive CD8+ T cells sorted from blood. The receptors derive from a young man in good health. Both conserved end residues are trimmed from each CDR3. Size is stated for part of the rows, as once, few or many counts, or as a class when the clone is expanded.

V gene | clone size | CDR3 protein
TRBV10-2 | - | ASTPGLAGSGETQY
TRBV10-2 | - | ASTDTNEAF
TRBV13 | - | ASSQHREGGAKNIQY
TRBV6-5 | - | ASSYAGQGYEQY
TRBV7-2 | - | ASSLGVPTYEQY
TRBV27 | - | ASSLSPTNSPLH
TRBV28 | - | ASTAGLAGDTQY
TRBV5-6 | - | ASSLAGGMSTEAF
TRBV7-7 | once | ASSSSGRLETQY
TRBV7-9 | - | ASSLASGRVNEQF
TRBV14 | - | ASSPRDVSFLDTGELF
TRBV5-1 | - | ASSFRHSDTGELF
TRBV19 | - | ASSSGTSSYNEQF
TRBV9 | - | ASSEQGRNTEAF
TRBV4-3 | - | ASSQEGLPEGNEQF
TRBV27 | - | ASSLSIAGAETQY
TRBV13 | - | ASGDRVAETQY
TRBV6-1 | - | ASSEWMRTGQPQH
TRBV27 | - | ASSLFNTGELF
TRBV4-3 | - | ASSQDQGEDTQY
TRBV9 | - | ASSVEREGLYGYT
TRBV7-9 | - | ATQGGSGDGYT
TRBV27 | once | ASTLSPYEQY
TRBV13 | once | ASSFGTSGRAEQY
TRBV4-1 | - | ASSQEWGLAGEQY
TRBV7-9 | - | ASREPLTGNTGELF
TRBV5-4 | once | ASSYNRDPRETQY
TRBV5-1 | - | ASSFNTGELF
TRBV12-5 | - | ASGLGLSYGYT
TRBV9 | - | ASSPDGGRYGTGELF
TRBV30 | - | ASTRILNTEAF
TRBV27 | - | ASSPGAGGPYNEQF
TRBV27 | - | ASSTEPTGIGETQY
TRBV10-2 | - | ASSESTEYEQY
TRBV27 | - | ASSDGLAGGRNEQF
TRBV7-9 | once | ASSLVVGDTYGYT
TRBV28 | - | ASSITGSSPLH
TRBV27 | - | ASSFEGESQETQY
TRBV6-5 | - | ASSDRGRDQPQH
TRBV5-1 | - | ASLKGLAGVLEDNEQF
TRBV7-8 | - | ASSLVGGIYNEQF
TRBV5-6 | - | ASSLGGTNTGELF
TRBV7-2 | - | ASSFGGRSYEQY
TRBV10-2 | - | ASSAIGTSGSRSTDTQY
TRBV9 | - | ASSHTGELF
TRBV10-3 | - | AIRGELAEGTDTQY